One sample yielded the 19 T cell receptor beta chains listed below, sequenced in a study of T cells in Graves' hyperthyroidism and ophthalmopathy. The TCR beta CDR3 regions underwent amplification using RNA transcripts as the source. During a first-round RT-PCR of the TCR CDR3, the HTBI primer set was used. One entry per CDR3 protein, called by TCRdb with MiXCR from the multiplex PCR reads. The repertoire holds around 300,000 distinct CDR3 sequences, with roughly 14% as singletons. The sequencing sample was made of blood. All receptors come from a woman aged 25 to 39 with Graves' hyperthyroidism.

At least ten counts were recorded for this clonotype. The chain combines TRBV27 with TRBJ2-5, with TRBD2 identical over 7 bases. V lost 3 bases, J lost 5 bases, and 9 bases stayed unmatched. CDR1 MNHEY and CDR2 SMNVEV come from the germline V gene (reference sequence). This CDR3 spans 15 amino acids. The CDR3 sequence: CASSLSVASGETQYF. The CDR3 DNA is TGTGCCAGCAGTTTGTCGGTAGCTAGCGGTGAGACCCAGTACTTC.

The chain combines TRBV6-1 with TRBJ2-7, with TRBD2 matching 7 bases. The CDR3 consists of 14 residues. With V trimmed by 4 bases and J by 6 bases, 9 bases remained unmatched. Germline CDR1 reads MNHNS; CDR2 reads SASEGT. The CDR3 DNA reads TGTGCCAGCAGTGGGGACTACGGGGGTCTCGAGCAGTACTTC. It translates to CASSGDYGGLEQYF.

This clonotype was counted a few times. The rearrangement joins TRBV5-1 to TRBJ2-3; D is possibly TRBD1 (5 bases). V was pared by 0 bases and J by 4 bases, with 15 bases between. The CDR3 totals 16 residues. The germline CDR1 and CDR2 sequences are SGHRS and YFSETQ. Here the CDR3 DNA reads TGCGCCAGCAGCTTGGAAGCAGGGCTTTGGGCAGATACGCAGTATTTT. It is translated as CASSLEAGLWADTQYF.

This clonotype appeared a few times. The rearrangement links TRBV2 to TRBJ1-5; D perhaps matches TRBD1 (6 bases). In germline, CDR1 is SNHLY, CDR2 FYNNEI. The CDR3 spans 14 residues. Trimming took 1 base from V and 2 from J, leaving 6 bases between them. CDR3 coding DNA: TGTGCCAGCAGTGAAGACAGGGGCAATCAGCCCCAGCATTTT. This sequence encodes CASSEDRGNQPQHF.

This clonotype was picked up many times. The rearrangement links TRBV6-1 to TRBJ1-3, with D unclear. CDR3 length: 14 residues. V shed 9 bases and J shed 4 bases, with 16 bases lying between them. Germline V gene sequence: CDR1 MNHNS, CDR2 SASEGT. The CDR3 sequence: CASPAGGFGNTIYF. The CDR3 coding sequence is TGTGCCAGTCCCGCGGGCGGATTCGGAAACACCATATATTTT.

This clonotype occurred many times. The chain is built from TRBV24-1 and TRBJ1-1; unclear D gene. Deletions cut 4 bases from V and 2 bases from J, with 7 bases between. This CDR3 is 13 amino acids long. Germline V gene data show CDR1 as KGHDR and CDR2 as SFDVKD. DNA of the CDR3: TGTGCCACCAGTGAAGCAGGAAACACTGAAGCTTTCTTT. Its translation: CATSEAGNTEAFF.

This clonotype was picked up many times. The CDR3 region is CASSIGGLNTEAFF. Written as DNA, the CDR3 is TGTGCCAGCAGTATCGGGGGATTGAACACTGAAGCTTTCTTT. The chain recombines TRBV12-3 or TRBV12-4 with TRBJ1-1; D is possibly TRBD1 (5 bases). The germline V and J ends were trimmed by 5 bases and 0 bases, with 10 bases remaining between them. The CDR3 runs 14 residues.

The V call is TRBV19, the J call TRBJ2-7; D uncertain. V was shortened by 6 bases and J by 5 bases, with 17 bases between the two germline ends. CDR3 length equals 14 residues. CDR1 and CDR2 from the germline V gene are LNHDA and SQIVND (reference sequence). The CDR3 loop reads CASSPRPDVNEQYF. DNA of the CDR3: TGTGCCAGTAGCCCCCGCCCGGACGTGAACGAGCAGTACTTC.

The chain carries TRBV12-3 or TRBV12-4 and TRBJ2-5, with TRBD2 matching over 12 bases. Trimming cost V 5 bases and J 4 bases; bases outside gene matches: 5. The length of the CDR3 is 15 residues. The CDR3 DNA follows: TGTGCCAGCAGTCGAGGACTAGCGGGAAGAGAGACCCAGTACTTC. It translates to CASSRGLAGRETQYF.

At least ten counts were recorded for this clonotype. V is TRBV6-2 or TRBV6-3 and J is TRBJ2-1; D gene uncertain. Trimming cost V 6 bases and J 7 bases, with 10 bases left between them. The CDR3 loop spans 12 amino acids. In germline, CDR1 is MNHEY, CDR2 SVGEGT. CDR3 DNA sequence: TGTGCCAGCAGCCCCTCCATAAATGAGCAGTTCTTC. It translates to CASSPSINEQFF.

J is TRBJ2-3 and V is TRBV20-1, with 8 bases aligning to TRBD1. Germline V gene lookup returns CDR1 DFQATT and CDR2 SNEGSKA (reference sequence). The CDR3 is 13 residues long. V was clipped by 5 bases and J by 3 bases; unmatched bases: 4. This CDR3 is CSAPDRATDTQYF. The CDR3 bases are TGCAGTGCTCCGGACAGGGCAACAGATACGCAGTATTTT.

This clonotype was observed a few times. This chain links TRBV28 with TRBJ2-1, with D perhaps assigned TRBD1 or TRBD2 (5 bases each). The V and J ends lost 1 base and 15 bases respectively, with 13 bases between them. CDR3 length equals 12 residues. Germline values: CDR1 MDHEN, CDR2 SYDVKM. The CDR3 protein is CASSLSRGQGFF. CDR3 DNA sequence: TGTGCCAGCAGTTTATCGCGCGGGCAGGGGTTCTTC.

This clonotype was detected many times. The J gene is TRBJ1-1, the V gene TRBV20-1; D may be TRBD1 (6 bases). Trimming stripped 4 bases from V and 6 bases from J, with 18 bases between. The V gene's germline CDR1 is DFQATT and CDR2 SNEGSKA (reference sequence). The CDR3 loop spans 14 amino acids. The CDR3 loop is CSANGGTSKPEAFF. CDR3 nucleotides: TGCAGTGCTAACGGCGGGACATCTAAGCCTGAAGCTTTCTTT.

This clonotype was counted many times. This chain links TRBV7-3 with TRBJ2-3; TRBD1 is a possible D gene (6 bases). The CDR3 is made up of 13 amino acids. Looked up from germline, CDR1 is SGHTA and CDR2 is FQGTGA. V gave up 5 bases and J gave up 3 bases, with 9 bases separating them. The CDR3 loop reads CASSTDSTDTQYF. The CDR3 nucleotides read TGTGCCAGCAGCACGGACAGTACAGATACGCAGTATTTT. Drawing the rest from reference TRBV7-3 and TRBJ2-3, the complete variable domain is GAGVSQTPSNKVTEKGKYVELRCDPISGHTALYWYRQSLGQGPEFLIYFQGTGAADDSGLPNDRFFAVRPEGSVSTLKIQRTERGDSAVYLCASSTDSTDTQYFGPGTRLTVL.

The CDR3 is CASRAEFGDWVVADGNEQFF. CDR3 in DNA: TGTGCCAGCAGAGCTGAATTTGGGGACTGGGTGGTAGCTGATGGTAATGAGCAGTTCTTC. The V gene is TRBV6-2 or TRBV6-3, the J gene TRBJ2-1, with a possible D match to TRBD2 (6 bases). Trimming cost V 6 bases and J 7 bases, with 34 bases left between them. The germline V gene has CDR1 MNHEY and CDR2 SVGEGT. The CDR3 has 20 amino acids.

This clonotype was picked up one time. The V gene is TRBV4-2, the J gene TRBJ2-7, with D possibly being TRBD1 (5 bases). Trimming cost V 0 bases and J 6 bases, with 9 bases left between them. Germline CDR1 reads LGHNA; CDR2 reads YNFKEQ. CDR3 length: 13 residues. CDR3 in DNA: TGTGCCAGCAGCCAAGAAAGGGGCAGCGAGCAGTACTTC. It is translated as CASSQERGSEQYF.

A few counts support this clonotype. The CDR3 sequence is CASAPRVYRGKLFF. The CDR3 coding sequence is TGCGCCAGCGCACCAAGGGTTTATCGGGGAAAACTGTTTTTT. The genes are TRBV10-1 and TRBJ1-4; D remains ambiguous. Looked up from germline, CDR1 is WNHNN and CDR2 is SYGVQD (reference sequence). V dropped 8 bases and J dropped 10 bases, with 20 bases sitting between them. CDR3 length: 14 residues.

There are many counts of this clonotype. This rearrangement joins TRBV3-1 to TRBJ1-2, with D perhaps matching TRBD1 (5 bases). V lost 4 bases to trimming and J lost 5 bases, with 11 bases between them. Germline V gives CDR1 LGHDT, CDR2 YNNKEL (reference sequence). The CDR3 has 13 residues. CDR3 sequence: CASSPGTTYGYTF. CDR3 DNA sequence: TGTGCCAGCAGCCCCGGGACGACATATGGCTACACCTTC. Based on the CDR3 plus reference TRBV3-1 and TRBJ1-2, the full variable domain is DTAVSQTPKYLVTQMGNDKSIKCEQNLGHDTMYWYKQDSKKFLKIMFSYNNKELIINETVPNRFSPKSPDKAHLNLHINSLELGDSAVYFCASSPGTTYGYTFGSGTRLTVV.

This clonotype was observed a handful of times. The chain employs TRBV20-1 and TRBJ1-1, with D unresolved. Germline V gene data show CDR1 as DFQATT and CDR2 as SNEGSKA (reference sequence). This CDR3 has 17 residues. Trimming removed 3 bases from V and 0 bases from J, with 20 bases in between. CDR3: CSASMSVGTAMNTEAFF. As DNA, the CDR3 is TGCAGTGCTAGTATGTCCGTGGGTACTGCGATGAACACTGAAGCTTTCTTT.